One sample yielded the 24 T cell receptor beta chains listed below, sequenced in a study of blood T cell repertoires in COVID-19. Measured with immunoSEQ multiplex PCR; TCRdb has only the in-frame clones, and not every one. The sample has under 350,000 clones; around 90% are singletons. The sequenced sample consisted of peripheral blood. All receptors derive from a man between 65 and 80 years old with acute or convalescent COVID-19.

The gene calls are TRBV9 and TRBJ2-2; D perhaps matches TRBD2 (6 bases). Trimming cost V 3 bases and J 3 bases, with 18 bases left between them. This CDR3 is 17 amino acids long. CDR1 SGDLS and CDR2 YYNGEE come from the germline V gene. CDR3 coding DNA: TGTGCCAGCAGCGCCCAGGGAGGCCGAGGCTACACCGGGGAGCTGTTTTTT. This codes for CASSAQGGRGYTGELFF.

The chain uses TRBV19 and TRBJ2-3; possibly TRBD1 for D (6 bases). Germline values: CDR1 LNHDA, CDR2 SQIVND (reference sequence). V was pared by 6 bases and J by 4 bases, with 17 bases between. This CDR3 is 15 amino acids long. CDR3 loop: CASRRGQFLADTQYF. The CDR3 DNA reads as TGTGCCAGTAGGCGAGGACAGTTCCTGGCAGATACGCAGTATTTT. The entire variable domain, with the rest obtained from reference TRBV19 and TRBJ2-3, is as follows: DGGITQSPKYLFRKEGQNVTLSCEQNLNHDAMYWYRQDPGQGLRLIYYSQIVNDFQKGDIAEGYSVSREKKESFPLTVTSAQKNPTAFYLCASRRGQFLADTQYFGPGTRLTVL.

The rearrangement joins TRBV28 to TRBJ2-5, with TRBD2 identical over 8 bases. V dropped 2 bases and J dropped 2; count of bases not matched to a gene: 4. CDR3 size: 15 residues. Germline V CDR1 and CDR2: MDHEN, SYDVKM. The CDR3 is CASSLEGLEQETQYF. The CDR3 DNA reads TGTGCCAGCAGTTTAGAGGGACTAGAACAAGAGACCCAGTACTTC.

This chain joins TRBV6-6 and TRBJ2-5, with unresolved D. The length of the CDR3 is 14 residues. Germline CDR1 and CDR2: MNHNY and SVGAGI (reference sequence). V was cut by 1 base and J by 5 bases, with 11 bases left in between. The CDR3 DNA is TGTGCCAGCAGTTACTTGTCAGGCTGGGAGACCCAGTACTTC. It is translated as CASSYLSGWETQYF.

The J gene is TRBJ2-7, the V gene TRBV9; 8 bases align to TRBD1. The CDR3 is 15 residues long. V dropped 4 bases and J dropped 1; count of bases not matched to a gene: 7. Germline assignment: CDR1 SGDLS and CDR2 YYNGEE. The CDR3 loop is CASSLSGQGSYEQYF. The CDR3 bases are TGTGCCAGCAGCCTCAGCGGACAGGGTTCCTACGAGCAGTACTTC.

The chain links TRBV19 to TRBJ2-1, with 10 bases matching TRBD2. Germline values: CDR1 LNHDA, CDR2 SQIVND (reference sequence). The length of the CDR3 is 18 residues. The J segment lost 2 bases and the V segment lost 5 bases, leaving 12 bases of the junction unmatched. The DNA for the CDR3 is TGTGCCAGTAGTTTCCCCAATAGCGGGAGGCAGACCTACAATGAGCAGTTCTTC. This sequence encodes CASSFPNSGRQTYNEQFF.

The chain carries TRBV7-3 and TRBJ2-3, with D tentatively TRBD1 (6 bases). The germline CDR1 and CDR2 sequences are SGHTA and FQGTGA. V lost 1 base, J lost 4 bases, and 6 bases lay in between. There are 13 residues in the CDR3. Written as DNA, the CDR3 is TGTGCCAGCAGCTTAAACAGGGCAGATACGCAGTATTTT. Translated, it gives CASSLNRADTQYF.

The CDR3 reads CASSLRLGASGGETQYF. CDR3 DNA: TGTGCCAGCAGCCTACGTTTGGGGGCGTCGGGAGGAGAGACCCAGTACTTC. J is TRBJ2-5 and V is TRBV7-2; possible D gene TRBD2, 7 bases. V was trimmed by 5 bases and J by 4 bases, leaving 23 bases between them. This CDR3 region has 17 residues. CDR1 SGHTA and CDR2 FQGNSA come from the germline V gene. The variable domain in full, completed from reference TRBV7-2 and TRBJ2-5, reads GAGVSQSPSNKVTEKGKDVELRCDPISGHTALYWYRQSLGQGLEFLIYFQGNSAPDKSGLPSDRFSAERTGGSVSTLTIQRTQQEDSAVYLCASSLRLGASGGETQYFGPGTRLLVL.

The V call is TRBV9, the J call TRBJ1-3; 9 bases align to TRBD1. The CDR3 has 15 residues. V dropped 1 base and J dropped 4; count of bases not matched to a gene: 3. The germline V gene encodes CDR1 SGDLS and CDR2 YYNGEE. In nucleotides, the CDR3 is TGTGCCAGCAGCGTAACAGGGGGCACCGGAAACACCATATATTTT. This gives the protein CASSVTGGTGNTIYF.

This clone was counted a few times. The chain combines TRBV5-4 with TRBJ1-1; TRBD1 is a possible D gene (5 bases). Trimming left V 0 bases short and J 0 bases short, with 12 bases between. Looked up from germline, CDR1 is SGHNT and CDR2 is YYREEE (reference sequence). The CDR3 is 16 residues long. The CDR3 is CASSLGRGTMNTEAFF. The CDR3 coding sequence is TGTGCCAGCAGCTTGGGGAGGGGAACAATGAACACTGAAGCTTTCTTT.

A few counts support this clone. The CDR3 DNA sequence: TGTGCCAGCAGCTTGGGATTCGGGGACACCTCCTACAATGAGCAGTTCTTC. It encodes CASSLGFGDTSYNEQFF. The V gene is TRBV5-7, the J gene TRBJ2-1; tentative D call: TRBD1 (6 bases). TRBV5-7 is classed as an ORF, of uncertain function. CDR3 length equals 17 residues. The V and J ends lost 0 bases and 0 bases respectively, with 13 bases between them.

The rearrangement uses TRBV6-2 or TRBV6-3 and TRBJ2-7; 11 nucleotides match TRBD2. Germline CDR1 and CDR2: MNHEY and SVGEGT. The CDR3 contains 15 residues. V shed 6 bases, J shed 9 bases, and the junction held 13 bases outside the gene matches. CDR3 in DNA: TGTGCCAGCAGCCGGGGAACTAGCGGGAGTCTTGTGCAGTACTTC. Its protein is CASSRGTSGSLVQYF.

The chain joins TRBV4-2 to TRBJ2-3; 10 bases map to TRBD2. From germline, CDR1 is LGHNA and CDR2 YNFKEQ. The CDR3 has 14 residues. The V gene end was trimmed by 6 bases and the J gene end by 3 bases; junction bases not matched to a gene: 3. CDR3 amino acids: CASSASGGTDTQYF. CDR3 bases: TGTGCCAGCAGTGCTAGCGGGGGAACAGATACGCAGTATTTT.

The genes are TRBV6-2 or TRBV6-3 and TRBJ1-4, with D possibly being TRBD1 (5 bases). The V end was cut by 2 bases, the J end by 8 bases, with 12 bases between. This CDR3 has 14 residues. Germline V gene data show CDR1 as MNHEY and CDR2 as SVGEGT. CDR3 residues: CASSYGAAREKLFF. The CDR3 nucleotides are TGTGCCAGCAGTTACGGGGCGGCCAGAGAAAAACTGTTTTTT.

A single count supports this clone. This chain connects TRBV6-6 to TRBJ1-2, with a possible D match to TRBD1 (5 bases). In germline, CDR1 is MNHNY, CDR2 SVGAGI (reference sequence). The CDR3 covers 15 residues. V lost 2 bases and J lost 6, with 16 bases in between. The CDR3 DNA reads TGTGCCAGCAGTTACATTGCTGGGGGGGAGAATGGCTACACCTTC. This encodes CASSYIAGGENGYTF.

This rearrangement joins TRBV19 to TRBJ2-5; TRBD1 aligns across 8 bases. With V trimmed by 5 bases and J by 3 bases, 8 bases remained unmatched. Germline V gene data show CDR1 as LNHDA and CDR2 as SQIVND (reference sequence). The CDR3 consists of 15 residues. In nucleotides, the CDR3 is TGTGCCAGTAGTGTCCGGGACAGGCAAAAAGAGACCCAGTACTTC. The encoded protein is CASSVRDRQKETQYF.

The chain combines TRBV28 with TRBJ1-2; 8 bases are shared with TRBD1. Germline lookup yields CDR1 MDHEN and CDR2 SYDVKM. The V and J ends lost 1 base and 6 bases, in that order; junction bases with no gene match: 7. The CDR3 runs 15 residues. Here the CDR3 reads CASSLFRTGSDGYTF. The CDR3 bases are TGTGCCAGCAGTTTATTTCGGACAGGGTCGGATGGCTACACCTTC.

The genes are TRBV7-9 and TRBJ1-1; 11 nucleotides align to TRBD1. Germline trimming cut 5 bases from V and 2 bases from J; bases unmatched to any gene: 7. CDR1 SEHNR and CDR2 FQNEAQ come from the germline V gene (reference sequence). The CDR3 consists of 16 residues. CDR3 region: CASSIGTGGANTEAFF. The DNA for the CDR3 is TGTGCCAGCAGCATTGGGACAGGGGGTGCAAACACTGAAGCTTTCTTT.

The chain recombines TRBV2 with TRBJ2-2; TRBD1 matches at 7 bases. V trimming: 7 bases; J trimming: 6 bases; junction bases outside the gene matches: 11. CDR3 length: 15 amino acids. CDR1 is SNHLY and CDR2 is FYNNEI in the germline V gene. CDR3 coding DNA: TGTGCCAGCATCATGGACAGGAGCCCACCCGGGGAGCTGTTTTTT. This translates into CASIMDRSPPGELFF.

The CDR3 loop reads CASEAAGQPYGYTF. The CDR3 DNA follows: TGTGCCAGTGAGGCCGCGGGACAGCCGTATGGCTACACCTTC. The chain links TRBV28 to TRBJ1-2; TRBD1 matches 7 bases. V lost 9 bases and J lost 5; bases outside the gene matches: 12. Germline V gene lookup returns CDR1 MDHEN and CDR2 SYDVKM. The CDR3 runs 14 residues.

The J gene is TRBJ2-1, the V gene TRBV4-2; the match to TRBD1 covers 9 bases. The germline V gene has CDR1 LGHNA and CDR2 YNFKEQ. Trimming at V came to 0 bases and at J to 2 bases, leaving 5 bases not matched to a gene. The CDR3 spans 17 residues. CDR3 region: CASSQEGGQGPYNEQFF. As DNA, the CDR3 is TGTGCCAGCAGCCAAGAAGGGGGACAGGGACCCTACAATGAGCAGTTCTTC.

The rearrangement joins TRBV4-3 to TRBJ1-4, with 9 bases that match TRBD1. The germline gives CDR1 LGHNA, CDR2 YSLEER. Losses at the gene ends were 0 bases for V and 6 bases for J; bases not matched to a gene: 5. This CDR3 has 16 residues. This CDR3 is CASSQDLRTGDEKLFF. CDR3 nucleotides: TGCGCCAGCAGCCAAGATCTTCGGACAGGGGATGAAAAACTGTTTTTT.

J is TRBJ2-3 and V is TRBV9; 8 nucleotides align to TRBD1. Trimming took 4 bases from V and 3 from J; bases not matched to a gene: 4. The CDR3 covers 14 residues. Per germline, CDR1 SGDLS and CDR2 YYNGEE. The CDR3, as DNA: TGTGCCAGCAGCCAGGGGGCGCTAACAGATACGCAGTATTTT. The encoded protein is CASSQGALTDTQYF.

CDR3: CAISGRQGSSYEQYF. The CDR3 coding sequence is TGTGCCATCAGTGGAAGACAGGGAAGCTCCTACGAGCAGTACTTC. The rearrangement uses TRBV10-3 and TRBJ2-7; 7 nucleotides align to TRBD1. Germline CDR1 and CDR2: ENHRY and SYGVKD. The CDR3 sequence is 15 residues long. J was trimmed by 0 bases and V by 4 bases; bases with no gene match: 6.